These 18 T cell receptor beta chains were all obtained from the same sample, sequenced in a study of blood T cells in healthy people across ages. Next came a second PCR, run for about 7 to 12 cycles, which used a sample-barcoded 5' primer along with a J-beta primer mix. TCRdb fed the 5' RACE reads into MiXCR, producing one record per CDR3 protein. The sample includes 850,000 to 1,000,000 distinct CDR3 sequences, roughly 51% of them seen just once. The sequenced sample consisted of blood. Every receptor here comes from a woman aged 55-69 years in good health.

This clonotype was counted once. J is TRBJ1-4 and V is TRBV20-1, with TRBD1 identical over 7 bases. V shed 2 bases and J 4 bases; nucleotides not matched to a gene: 7. The CDR3 has 15 residues. Germline V gene data show CDR1 as DFQATT and CDR2 as SNEGSKA (reference sequence). The CDR3 reads CSARRSTGINEKLFF. The CDR3 coding sequence is TGCAGTGCTAGACGCTCGACAGGGATTAATGAAAAACTGTTTTTT.

CDR3 region: CASSQQGVEKLFF. DNA for the CDR3: TGTGCCAGCAGTCAGCAGGGGGTTGAAAAACTGTTTTTT. V usage is TRBV2 and J usage is TRBJ1-4, with TRBD1 matching over 7 bases. J lost 7 bases, V lost 5 bases, and 4 bases had no gene match. CDR1 is SNHLY, CDR2 FYNNEI, per germline. This CDR3 is 13 amino acids long.

The chain combines TRBV7-2 with TRBJ2-5; 8 bases align to TRBD2. The CDR3 consists of 15 residues. The junction had 6 bases not matched to a gene; V was cut back by 5 bases and J by 1 base. Per the germline V gene, CDR1 is SGHTA and CDR2 is FQGNSA. The CDR3 reads CASSPQLAAQETQYF. The DNA of the CDR3 is TGTGCCAGCAGCCCTCAACTAGCGGCCCAAGAGACCCAGTACTTC.

This chain joins TRBV15 and TRBJ2-5; D is ambiguous. CDR3 size: 13 residues. Germline loops: CDR1 LNHNV, CDR2 YYDKDF (reference sequence). V shed 1 base and J shed 2 bases, with 5 bases lying between them. The CDR3 protein is CATSRGAQETQYF. The CDR3 nucleotides are TGTGCCACCAGCAGAGGGGCGCAAGAGACCCAGTACTTC.

V and J are TRBV7-2 and TRBJ2-7; no reliable D call. The CDR3 consists of 14 residues. Germline V gene lookup returns CDR1 SGHTA and CDR2 FQGNSA. The germline V and J ends were trimmed by 5 bases and 2 bases, with 13 bases remaining between them. CDR3 sequence (DNA): TGTGCCAGCAGCCCCAGGCAGGATCCCTACGAGCAGTACTTC. Its protein is CASSPRQDPYEQYF.

A few counts support this clonotype. This sequence joins TRBV10-3 and TRBJ2-7; TRBD1 matches at 9 bases. The CDR3 runs 14 residues. Per the germline V gene, CDR1 is ENHRY and CDR2 is SYGVKD. The V gene end was trimmed by 8 bases and the J gene end by 5 bases; junction bases not matched to a gene: 10. CDR3 DNA sequence: TGTGCCATCGGACCGGGACAGGGTATAAACGAGCAGTACTTC. Amino acids: CAIGPGQGINEQYF.

This clonotype was detected a few times. The V and J genes are TRBV29-1 and TRBJ2-7; D possibly matches TRBD1 or TRBD2 (6 bases each). V was cut by 6 bases and J by 4 bases, with 19 bases left in between. The length of the CDR3 is 14 residues. The germline CDR1 and CDR2 sequences are SQVTM and ANQGSEA. CDR3 DNA: TGCAGCGTCGTCCCAGGGGAGGTGGTTTACGAGCAGTACTTC. This encodes CSVVPGEVVYEQYF.

At least ten counts were recorded for this clonotype. The chain uses TRBV5-5 and TRBJ2-7; D possibly corresponds to TRBD1 (6 bases). V dropped 2 bases and J dropped 8 bases, with 14 bases sitting between them. The CDR3 is 13 residues long. Germline V gene lookup returns CDR1 SGHKS and CDR2 YYEKEE (reference sequence). Here the CDR3 reads CASSFDRTDKQYF. In DNA form, the CDR3 reads TGTGCCAGCAGCTTCGACAGGACAGACAAGCAGTACTTC.

The V call is TRBV20-1, the J call TRBJ2-3; no reliable D call. The V gene lost 5 bases and the J gene lost 4 bases, with 13 bases spanning the gap. Germline values: CDR1 DFQATT, CDR2 SNEGSKA (reference sequence). The CDR3 is 13 amino acids. The DNA of the CDR3 is TGCAGTGCTCTATCCCCCTGGGCAGATACGCAGTATTTT. Residues: CSALSPWADTQYF.

The J gene is TRBJ2-5, the V gene TRBV5-1; D is uncertain. V lost 0 bases and J lost 2, with 11 bases in between. CDR1 and CDR2 (germline): SGHRS, YFSETQ. This CDR3 has 15 residues. In DNA, the CDR3 is TGCGCCAGCAGCTTGGGAGTGGTACTTCAAGAGACCCAGTACTTC. It yields the protein CASSLGVVLQETQYF.

The V call is TRBV12-3 or TRBV12-4, the J call TRBJ1-5, with 7 bases identical to TRBD1. The CDR3 totals 14 residues. After removal of 4 bases from V and 9 bases from J, the junction contained 9 bases not matched to a gene. The CDR3 DNA is TGTGCCAGCAGTTACGGACAGGCTGCTCGGCCCCAGCATTTT. Its protein product is CASSYGQAARPQHF.

The sample holds a few counts of this clonotype. The V gene is TRBV12-3 or TRBV12-4, the J gene TRBJ1-6, with D possibly being TRBD1 (5 bases). The CDR3 covers 15 residues. Between the trimmed V and J ends, which lost 3 bases and 6 bases, there was a span of 12 bases. CDR3 nucleotide sequence: TGTGCCAGCAGTTTTGGAGACAGAGTTAATTCACCCCTCCACTTT. Its translation is CASSFGDRVNSPLHF.

The rearrangement joins TRBV30 to TRBJ2-7; D is uncertain. With the DNA end fitting TRBJ2-5 better, the J assignment may be wrong. Germline CDR1 GTSNPN, CDR2 SVGIG (reference sequence). The CDR3 covers 12 residues. In nucleotides, the CDR3 is TGTGCCTGGAGTTGGGGTTACCAGACCCAGTACTTC. Protein: CAWSWGYQTQYF.

With respect to this clonotype: One end of the junction varies from germline; a read error may be responsible. The rearrangement uses TRBV7-9 and TRBJ1-2; 7 nucleotides line up with TRBD1. Germline V gene data show CDR1 as SEHNR and CDR2 as FQNEAQ (reference sequence). The CDR3 spans 14 residues. CDR3 amino acids: CAGSLFGQALGYTF. In nucleotides, the CDR3 is TGTGCCGGCAGCTTATTTGGACAGGCTTTGGGCTACACCTTC.

The gene calls are TRBV20-1 and TRBJ2-3, with unresolved D. V gave up 4 bases and J gave up 0 bases, with 5 bases separating them. Germline lookup yields CDR1 DFQATT and CDR2 SNEGSKA (reference sequence). This CDR3 comprises 12 residues. CDR3 region: CSAMWSTDTQYF. CDR3 coding DNA: TGCAGTGCTATGTGGAGCACAGATACGCAGTATTTT.

This clonotype was picked up a small number of times. This chain uses TRBV27 with TRBJ2-3, with a possible D match to TRBD2 (5 bases). The CDR3 loop spans 14 amino acids. Trimming took off 8 bases at V and 4 bases at J, with 16 bases between the two ends. CDR1 is MNHEY and CDR2 is SMNVEV in the germline V gene (reference sequence). The DNA for the CDR3 is TGTGCCAGCTCATGGGGTCCCGGGGCAGATACGCAGTATTTT. Encoded protein: CASSWGPGADTQYF.

The genes are TRBV20-1 and TRBJ2-5; the D call may be TRBD1 or TRBD2 (5 bases each). This CDR3 has 14 residues. Trimming took off 6 bases at V and 4 bases at J, with 18 bases between the two ends. Germline values: CDR1 DFQATT, CDR2 SNEGSKA (reference sequence). The CDR3 reads CSAPLMGPGETQYF. CDR3 in DNA: TGCAGTGCCCCTCTTATGGGACCGGGAGAGACCCAGTACTTC.

The V gene is TRBV20-1, the J gene TRBJ2-7; 7 bases map to TRBD1. CDR3 size: 17 residues. The J segment lost 2 bases and the V segment lost 0 bases, leaving 13 bases of the junction unmatched. Looked up from germline, CDR1 is DFQATT and CDR2 is SNEGSKA (reference sequence). This chain's CDR3 is CSARDNMGKQGPYEQYF. CDR3 coding DNA: TGCAGTGCTAGAGATAATATGGGAAAACAGGGGCCCTACGAGCAGTACTTC.